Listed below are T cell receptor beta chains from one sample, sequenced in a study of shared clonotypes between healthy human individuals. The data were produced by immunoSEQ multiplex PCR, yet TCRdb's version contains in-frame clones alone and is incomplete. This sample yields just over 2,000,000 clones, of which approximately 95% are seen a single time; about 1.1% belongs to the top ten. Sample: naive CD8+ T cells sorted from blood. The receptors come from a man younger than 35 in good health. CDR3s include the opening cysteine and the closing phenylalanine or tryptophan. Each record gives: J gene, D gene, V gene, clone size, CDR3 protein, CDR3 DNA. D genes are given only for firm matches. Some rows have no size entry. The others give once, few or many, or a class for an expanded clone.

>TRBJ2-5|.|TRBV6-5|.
CASSYGPGGETQYF
TGTGCCAGCAGTTACGGCCCGGGGGGCGAGACCCAGTACTTC
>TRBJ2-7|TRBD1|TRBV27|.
CASSLQDRYYEQYF
TGTGCCAGCAGTCTGCAGGACAGGTACTACGAGCAGTACTTC
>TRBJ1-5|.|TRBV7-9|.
CASSLEDSNQPQHF
TGTGCCAGCAGCTTAGAGGATAGCAATCAGCCCCAGCATTTT
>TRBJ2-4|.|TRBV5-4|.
CASSSDGENIQYF
TGTGCCAGCAGCTCGGACGGGGAAAACATTCAGTACTTC
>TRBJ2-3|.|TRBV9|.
CASSVDGDTDTQYF
TGTGCCAGCAGCGTAGACGGGGACACAGATACGCAGTATTTT
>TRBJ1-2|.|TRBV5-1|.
CASSLYKGPDGYTF
TGCGCCAGCAGCTTATACAAGGGCCCTGATGGCTACACCTTC
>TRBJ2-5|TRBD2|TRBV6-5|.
CASSQIAGETQYF
TGTGCCAGCAGTCAAATAGCGGGGGAGACCCAGTACTTC
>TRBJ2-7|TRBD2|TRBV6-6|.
CASSYSELAAYEQYF
TGTGCCAGCAGTTACTCGGAACTAGCGGCCTACGAGCAGTACTTC
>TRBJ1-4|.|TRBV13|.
CASSLRGPLPRLFF
TGTGCCAGCAGCTTACGGGGCCCCCTTCCAAGACTGTTTTTT
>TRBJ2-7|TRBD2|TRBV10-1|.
CASSEGGRHEQYF
TGCGCCAGCAGTGAGGGCGGGAGGCACGAGCAGTACTTC
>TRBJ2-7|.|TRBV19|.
CASRSPGTEYEQYF
TGTGCCAGTAGGTCCCCAGGGACGGAGTACGAGCAGTACTTC
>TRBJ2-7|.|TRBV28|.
CASTYREKGEQYF
TGTGCCAGCACCTACCGGGAGAAGGGCGAGCAGTACTTC
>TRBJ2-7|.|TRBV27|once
CASSFAVEGPPYEQYF
TGTGCCAGCAGTTTCGCGGTGGAGGGGCCACCCTACGAGCAGTACTTC
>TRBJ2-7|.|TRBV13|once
CASSPSGYEQYF
TGTGCCAGCAGCCCCAGCGGCTACGAGCAGTACTTC
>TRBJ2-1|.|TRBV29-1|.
CSVEDAGPILAYNEQFF
TGCAGCGTTGAGGACGCAGGCCCGATTCTTGCCTACAATGAGCAGTTCTTC
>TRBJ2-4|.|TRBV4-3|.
CASSQDLGGNDPPSVAKNIQYF
TGCGCCAGCAGCCAAGATTTGGGCGGGAACGATCCACCTTCAGTAGCCAAAAACATTCAGTACTTC
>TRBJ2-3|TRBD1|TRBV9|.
CASSPRTGLSTDTQYF
TGTGCCAGCAGCCCTCGGACAGGGCTGAGCACAGATACGCAGTATTTT
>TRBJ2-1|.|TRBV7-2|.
CASSLAIGGSGDEQFF
TGTGCCAGCAGCTTGGCTATCGGGGGAAGCGGCGATGAGCAGTTCTTC
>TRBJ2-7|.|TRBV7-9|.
CASSLPDTPYEQYF
TGTGCCAGCAGCTTACCCGACACTCCCTACGAGCAGTACTTC
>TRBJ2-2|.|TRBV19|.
CASSIGQGAGELFF
TGTGCCAGTAGTATCGGCCAGGGCGCCGGGGAGCTGTTTTTT
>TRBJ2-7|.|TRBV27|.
CTSSLVGQAYEQYF
TGTACAAGCAGTTTGGTAGGGCAAGCCTACGAGCAGTACTTC
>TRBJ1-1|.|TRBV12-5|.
CASGLDETWGNTEAFF
TGTGCTAGTGGTTTGGACGAGACATGGGGGAACACTGAAGCTTTCTTT
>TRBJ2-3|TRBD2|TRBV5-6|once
CASSHPSGGAMDTQYF
TGTGCCAGCAGCCACCCGTCGGGGGGGGCGATGGATACGCAGTATTTT
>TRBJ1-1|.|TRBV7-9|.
CASSSVVGDTEAFF
TGTGCCAGCAGCTCCGTCGTAGGGGACACTGAAGCTTTCTTT
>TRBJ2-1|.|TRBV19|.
CASSPRRSSIDEQFF
TGTGCCAGTAGTCCCCGTCGCTCTAGCATCGATGAGCAGTTCTTC
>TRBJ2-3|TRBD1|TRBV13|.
CASSWWTGGFFTDTQYF
TGTGCCAGCAGCTGGTGGACAGGGGGTTTTTTCACAGATACGCAGTATTTT
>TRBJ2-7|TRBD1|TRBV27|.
CASSIFGTGEYEQYF
TGTGCCAGCAGCATCTTTGGGACAGGGGAGTACGAGCAGTACTTC
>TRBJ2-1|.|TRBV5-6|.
CASSSRVYNEQFF
TGTGCCAGCAGCTCTAGAGTTTACAATGAGCAGTTCTTC
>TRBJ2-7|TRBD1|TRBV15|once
CATSRRGQGNEQYF
TGTGCCACCAGCAGAAGGGGACAGGGGAACGAGCAGTACTTC
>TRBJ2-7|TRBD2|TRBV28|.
CASSPEAGRDYEQYF
TGTGCCAGCAGTCCGGAGGCAGGGAGGGACTACGAGCAGTACTTC
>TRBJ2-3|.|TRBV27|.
CASSHTGPLGTDTQYF
TGTGCCAGCAGCCATACGGGGCCCCTAGGCACAGATACGCAGTATTTT
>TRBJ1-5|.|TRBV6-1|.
CASSEARTFPQHF
TGTGCCAGCAGTGAAGCGCGGACATTCCCCCAGCATTTT
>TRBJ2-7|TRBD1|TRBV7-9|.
CASSLETGGFYEQYF
TGTGCCAGCAGCTTAGAGACAGGGGGCTTTTACGAGCAGTACTTC
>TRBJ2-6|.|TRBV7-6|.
CASSLATLPGANVLTF
TGTGCCAGCAGCTTAGCGACCCTGCCTGGGGCCAACGTCCTGACTTTC
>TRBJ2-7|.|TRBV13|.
CASSLYGEGGDKPYEQYF
TGTGCCAGCAGCTTATATGGGGAGGGGGGAGATAAGCCCTACGAGCAGTACTTC
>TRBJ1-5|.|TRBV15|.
CATSTGGGAQPQHF
TGTGCCACCAGCACGGGAGGGGGTGCTCAGCCCCAGCATTTT
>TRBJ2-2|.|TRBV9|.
CASSVPVGRANTGELFF
TGTGCCAGCAGCGTCCCCGTTGGGCGGGCAAACACCGGGGAGCTGTTTTTT
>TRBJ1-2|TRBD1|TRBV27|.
CASSPLEGEGAYGYTF
TGTGCCAGCAGTCCCCTCGAAGGAGAGGGGGCCTATGGCTACACCTTC
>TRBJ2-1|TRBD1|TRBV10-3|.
CAISDRTGAYNEQFF
TGTGCCATCAGTGACCGGACAGGGGCCTACAATGAGCAGTTCTTC
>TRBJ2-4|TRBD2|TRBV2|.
CASSQASGRTPRGNIQYF
TGTGCCAGCAGTCAGGCTAGCGGGAGGACCCCCCGAGGAAACATTCAGTACTTC
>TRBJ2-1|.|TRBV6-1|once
CACANEQFF
TGTGCCTGCGCCAATGAGCAGTTCTTC
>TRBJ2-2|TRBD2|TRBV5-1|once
CASSPELAGVMTGGELFF
TGCGCCAGCAGCCCGGAACTAGCGGGAGTCATGACGGGCGGGGAGCTGTTTTTT
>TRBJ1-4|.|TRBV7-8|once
CASSERAGPNEKLFF
TGTGCCAGCAGCGAAAGAGCGGGGCCTAATGAAAAACTGTTTTTT
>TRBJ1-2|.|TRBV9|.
CASSGQTLHTF
TGTGCCAGCAGCGGACAGACGTTACACACCTTC
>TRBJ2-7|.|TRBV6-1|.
CASSEFGYEQYF
TGTGCCAGCAGTGAATTTGGATACGAGCAGTACTTC
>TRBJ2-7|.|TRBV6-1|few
CATGAARRLKQYF
TGTGCCACCGGTGCGGCCCGCCGTTTAAAGCAGTACTTC
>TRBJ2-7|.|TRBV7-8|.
CASSLAMIGADYEQYF
TGTGCCAGCAGCTTAGCGATGATCGGGGCAGACTACGAGCAGTACTTC